Many counts were recorded for the clone carrying this T cell receptor (beta chain). The antigen is unknown. This sample was included in a study of neurological immune-mediated disorders. Study context: Relapsing-remitting disease was seen in 31 of the 34 multiple sclerosis patients, and secondary progressive disease was seen in 3.

Germline assignment: CDR1 SGHRS and CDR2 YFSETQ. The CDR3 loop spans 13 amino acids. V lost 2 bases and J 2 bases, leaving 7 bases between the germline ends. Study-wide results and limits: While HTLV-1-associated myelopathy showed the greatest TCR clonal expansion, multiple sclerosis showed the least, falling below healthy controls. Phylogenetic grouping assigned the repertoires of 18 of 34 multiple sclerosis patients to a single related-CDR3 cluster, which may represent a signature.

Over 200 million TCR-beta sequences (from 15-18 subjects) were yielded by each sequencing run. TCRdb re-called the 5' RACE reads through MiXCR, storing one row per CDR3 protein. Of tens of thousands of distinct CDR3 sequences listed, under 3.5% were seen once; the top ten hold around 3.7%. The chain employs TRBV5-1 and TRBJ2-5; no definite D call. Sequenced sample: PBMCs. The clonotype originates from a man between 40 and 49 years old with multiple sclerosis. The CDR3: CASSLQSQETQYF. The CDR3 region has the DNA TGCGCCAGCAGCTTACAGTCGCAAGAGACCCAGTACTTC.